These T cell receptor beta chains were read from a single sample in a study of PD-1 blockade in mismatch repair-deficient tumors. Assay used: immunoSEQ multiplex PCR; TCRdb lists only in-frame clones, some missing. In the table there are some 25,000 clones, 84% of which are singletons. The source material was PBMCs, sampled before pembrolizumab treatment. Receptors originate from an adult with mismatch repair-deficient cancer. CDR3s include the opening cysteine and the closing phenylalanine or tryptophan.

v_gene: TRBV7-9; CDR3aa: CASSLGAANNEQFF
v_gene: TRBV18; CDR3aa: CASSGQTNQPQHF
v_gene: TRBV5-4; CDR3aa: CASSPALAGLNEQFF
v_gene: TRBV5-6; CDR3aa: CASSGMTGGVEQYF
v_gene: TRBV6-1; CDR3aa: CASSTGYNSPLHF
v_gene: TRBV21-1; CDR3aa: CASSKGYKGNTIYF
v_gene: TRBV9; CDR3aa: CASSVAQGTTDTQYF
v_gene: TRBV7-2; CDR3aa: CASSWTSGSSHEQYF
v_gene: TRBV9; CDR3aa: CASSPRLITNEQFF
v_gene: TRBV5-1; CDR3aa: CASSFSGGREQPQHF
v_gene: TRBV27; CDR3aa: CASRITAVATNEKLFF
v_gene: TRBV2; CDR3aa: CASSVRTGGNQPQHF
v_gene: TRBV6-5; CDR3aa: CASSVVRRETQYF
v_gene: TRBV5-1; CDR3aa: CASSFSGSSTDTQYF
v_gene: TRBV9; CDR3aa: CASTSTGLNTEAFF
v_gene: TRBV9; CDR3aa: CASSLKPGQGNTEAFF
v_gene: TRBV28; CDR3aa: CASSPPPGQGGVFEQYF
v_gene: TRBV28; CDR3aa: CASSPYGGSREKLFF
v_gene: TRBV7-8; CDR3aa: CASSLVWTGVDEQFF
v_gene: TRBV18; CDR3aa: CASSPPSGGILGEQFF
v_gene: TRBV25-1; CDR3aa: CASRGTPNTGELFF
v_gene: TRBV18; CDR3aa: CASSLGTGPSTGELFF
v_gene: TRBV29-1; CDR3aa: CSVGYGQGTNQPQHF
v_gene: TRBV9; CDR3aa: CASSVGGGLADSYEQYF
v_gene: TRBV28; CDR3aa: CASSLRQGAAYNEQFF
v_gene: TRBV23-1; CDR3aa: CASSHRAGGNYGYTF
v_gene: TRBV5-6; CDR3aa: CASSGRGSNIQYF
v_gene: TRBV27; CDR3aa: CASSLKRVSPLMNTGELFF
v_gene: TRBV7-9; CDR3aa: CASSATTLQGANYGYTF
v_gene: TRBV11-2; CDR3aa: CASSLAQRGYEQYF
v_gene: TRBV18; CDR3aa: CASSPAGDQPQHF
v_gene: TRBV7-2; CDR3aa: CASSPDRVHGYTF
v_gene: TRBV6-1; CDR3aa: CASRTTGGGIQYF
v_gene: TRBV7-2; CDR3aa: CASSSQGLSNEKLFF
v_gene: TRBV27; CDR3aa: CASQGEGNQPQHF
v_gene: TRBV15; CDR3aa: CATSRERGFSNQPQHF
v_gene: TRBV9; CDR3aa: CASSFGLGYNEQFF
v_gene: TRBV29-1; CDR3aa: CSFTGLQDTQYF
v_gene: TRBV6-4; CDR3aa: CASSDSPLTEAFF
v_gene: TRBV25-1; CDR3aa: CASSRGGSYNEQFF
v_gene: TRBV28; CDR3aa: CASSLPGDTEAFF
v_gene: TRBV5-1; CDR3aa: CASSLAGASQAFF
v_gene: TRBV13; CDR3aa: CASSLRTSQETQYF
v_gene: TRBV27; CDR3aa: CASSFLNQPQHF
v_gene: TRBV11-3; CDR3aa: CASSLELNNEQFF
v_gene: TRBV2; CDR3aa: CASSILAGRWEQFF
v_gene: TRBV28; CDR3aa: CASSSFTYSNQPQHF
v_gene: TRBV4-2; CDR3aa: CASSHGQGAYEQYF
v_gene: TRBV2; CDR3aa: CASSAPGGTNPFQETQYF